The T cell receptor beta chain under discussion was sequenced for a study of memory CD4+ T cells and cytomegalovirus serostatus (dated by TCRdb to the late 2010s). With respect to the entire study: The roughly 35 healthy Belgian adults in the cohort included 9 who were CMV seropositive and approximately 24 who were CMV seronegative. CD4+ memory TCRbeta repertoires of a Belgian cohort with known cytomegalovirus serostatus were sequenced in order to replicate a published TCR-based CMV serostatus classifier. Points the paper makes about the study in general: On the Belgian cohort, the classifier based on the original framework reached a median bootstrapped AUC of approximately 0.95, with a 95% CI of 0.76-1.00. Of around 160 previously reported CMV-associated TCRbeta sequences, around 70 appeared in the CD4+ memory repertoires, each in one to five individuals. For CMV serostatus prediction, a median bootstrapped AUC of about 0.95 was reached with the original framework, and a median bootstrapped AUC of approximately 0.89 was reached with a US-trained random forest. Unlike the original study, which covered naive and memory CD4+ and CD8+ populations, the Belgian study sequenced only CD4+CD45RO+ memory cells. The results were interpreted as suggesting that the CMV-associated TCR signature is largely present in the CD4+ memory repertoire.

Single viable CD3+CD4+CD8-CD45RO+ cells were sorted as memory CD4+ T cells on a FACSAria II. CMV serostatus was determined with a Roche Elecsys assay detecting serum IgG against CMV pp150, pp28, p38 and p52. After the samples were thawed, total CD4+ T cells were enriched through positive selection using CD4 magnetic microbeads. The samples came from a different study that was designed specifically to examine the CD4+ T cell memory repertoire. Peripheral blood mononuclear cells were isolated and cryopreserved according to standard operating procedures, and serum was stored at -80 degrees C. The staining relied on CD3-PerCP (BW264/56), CD4-APC (RPA-T4), CD45RO-PE (UCHT1) and CD8-Pacific Orange (3B5) antibodies, and Sytox blue was used to exclude non-viable cells. This clone counts as medium-sized (0.01 to 0.1%). Its antigen is unknown. Base qualities were left out, and no much larger clone turns up one base away.

Genomic DNA was extracted from sorted cells with the Quick-DNA Microprep Kit. TCRbeta DNA was amplified with the immunoSEQ hsTCRbeta kit following the manufacturer's protocol. An Illumina MiSeq instrument was used to sequence the TCRbeta libraries. Processing in the source paper ran as follows. Once out-of-frame sequences had been removed, 2 million to 2.5 million distinct TCRbeta sequences were left, which works out to an average of about 71,000 per individual. Each individual was scored using the number of roughly 150 previously reported CMV-associated TCRbeta sequences that the individual carried and the total number of productive distinct TCRbeta sequences. A beta-binomial model was reimplemented in Python, and random forests from scikit-learn, run with default parameters, were trained on data from the US cohort. On the Belgian cohort, classifier performance was reported as the median AUC, along with percentile confidence intervals, across 10,000 bootstrap iterations. This is the immuneACCESS table as TCRdb keeps it, with only in-frame sequences that have V and J called. A part of the clones is gone; compared with another copy, unresolved V genes explain less than half, and the rest is unexplained. The V and J calls and the clone size are those of that table, but D and trimming were determined from the DNA. The sample has 70,000 or so clones on record, around 80% of them singletons. The top ten clonotypes cover around 2.6% of the sample.

The sequence was obtained from an adult in good health and CMV-seropositive. Specimen: memory CD4+ T cells from blood.

CDR3 reads: CASSETGRFNTEAFF. The nucleotide sequence reads as follows: TGTGCCAGCAGTGAGACAGGGAGGTTCAACACTGAAGCTTTCTTT. The chain is assembled from TRBV6-1 and TRBJ1-1, and TRBD1 matches 7 of the central bases. From cysteine to phenylalanine, the CDR3 is 15 amino acids long. The only DNA kept is the CDR3, 45 bases in frame from the first base. The junction shows trimming of 3 bases on V and 2 bases on J, and the gene matches do not reach 6 bases of it. The germline V gene provides CDR1 MNHNS and CDR2 SASEGT.